This entry concerns a single T cell receptor beta chain. What it recognizes is unknown. Before sequencing, viral peptide pools were used by the ViraFEST assay to expand antigen-specific CD4+ T cells. Culturing for roughly 10 days preceded CD4+ T cell isolation. Nucleocapsid antibodies were negative in the vaccine recipients, who had never had SARS-CoV-2 infection. This sample stems from a study of vaccination effects on CD4 cells after COVID-19. Assay used: immunoSEQ multiplex PCR; TCRdb lists only in-frame clones, some missing. The sample holds about 73,000 clones, 65% to 80% seen once. CDR3 length: 15 residues. The germline CDR1 and CDR2 sequences are SGHRS and YFSETQ. The ends lost 0 bases at V and 5 bases at J; junction bases unmatched: 2.

Sequencing was performed on CD4+ T cells from PBMCs cultured with HCoV-NL63 spike peptides, taken before COVID-19 vaccination. This rearrangement joins TRBV5-1 to TRBJ2-1; TRBD2 agrees at 10 bases. The clonotype originates from a human donor who received a COVID-19 vaccine. The CDR3 nucleotides are TGCGCCAGCAGCTTGGAACTAGCGGGGAACAATGAGCAGTTCTTC. This sequence encodes CASSLELAGNNEQFF.